This T cell receptor (beta chain) originates from a study of control samples from healthy donors and cancer patients (dated by TCRdb to the early 2020s). The germline V gene gives CDR1 as SGHAT and CDR2 as FQNNGV. Trimming leaves V shorter by 0 bases and J shorter by 0 bases, with the junction holding 5 bases beyond the gene matches. The CDR3 starts with the cysteine, ends with the phenylalanine, and has 16 residues. Solely the CDR3 DNA is kept, with 48 bases framed from the first base. Library construction relied on the immunoSEQ multiplex PCR assay. TCRdb retrieved this table from immuneACCESS and kept in-frame rearrangements only. Not all clones are present; in checked studies, unresolved V genes account for under half, and no reason is known for the remainder. In all, the sample holds 99,000 or so clones, and roughly four fifths of those were seen once. Of the sample, 1.5% to 2% falls within the top ten clones.

On this clone: Its antigen target is currently unknown. No per-base quality is available; no much larger clone lies one base away.

The clonotype comes from a man aged 55 to 70 in good health. Here the chain combines TRBV11-2 and TRBJ2-7, with 7 bases in between that match TRBD2. Sequenced input: blood. CDR3 region: CASSLDPSGTSYEQYF. The sequenced DNA is TGTGCCAGCAGCTTAGATCCGAGCGGGACCTCCTACGAGCAGTACTTC.